Listed here are 21 T cell receptor beta chains from one sample, sequenced in a study of blood T cell repertoires in COVID-19. Clones were sequenced by immunoSEQ multiplex PCR, and TCRdb holds only the in-frame ones, with some missing. Of some 320,000 clones detected, around 90% appear once; the ten largest clones hold 2% to 3%. The sequenced sample consisted of PBMCs or T cells enriched from blood (not recorded which). The receptors here all came from a man in his 60s who had recovered from COVID-19.

This sequence joins TRBV11-3 and TRBJ2-1, with 8 bases aligning to TRBD2. Germline V gives CDR1 SGHNT, CDR2 YENEEA. The CDR3 is 14 residues long. J lost 9 bases, V lost 0 bases, and 4 bases had no gene match. The CDR3 loop is CASSLEAGAREQFF. The CDR3, as DNA: TGTGCCAGCAGCTTAGAAGCGGGAGCTCGTGAGCAGTTCTTC.

This chain uses TRBV27 with TRBJ2-1; 11 nucleotides line up with TRBD2. The CDR3 runs to 17 residues. From germline, CDR1 is MNHEY and CDR2 SMNVEV (reference sequence). Trimming took 1 base from V and 5 from J; bases not matched to a gene: 7. The CDR3 DNA follows: TGTGCCAGCAGTTTATTTATACTAGCGGGAGAAAACAATGAGCAGTTCTTC. Translated: CASSLFILAGENNEQFF.

The gene calls are TRBV6-5 and TRBJ1-5; 10 bases map to TRBD1. V shed 5 bases, J shed 7 bases, and the junction held 5 bases outside the gene matches. Germline CDR1 and CDR2: MNHEY and SVGAGI. The CDR3 is 14 amino acids. DNA of the CDR3: TGTGCCAGCAGTCCGGACAGGGGGTACCAGCCCCAGCATTTT. It translates to CASSPDRGYQPQHF.

This clone was seen a handful of times. The V and J genes are TRBV2 and TRBJ2-3; TRBD2 matches 14 bases. Unmatched junction bases numbered 7, after V lost 8 bases and J lost 3 bases. Germline V CDR1 and CDR2: SNHLY, FYNNEI. There are 16 residues in the CDR3. The CDR3 protein is CASLPGLAGVTDTQYF. DNA for the CDR3: TGTGCCAGCCTTCCGGGACTAGCGGGAGTAACAGATACGCAGTATTTT.

This sequence joins TRBV4-2 and TRBJ2-1; D perhaps matches TRBD1 (5 bases). The V gene's germline CDR1 is LGHNA and CDR2 YNFKEQ. CDR3 length equals 15 residues. V shed 2 bases and J shed 5 bases, with 13 bases lying between them. The CDR3 DNA is TGTGCCAGCAGCCAAATGAGACAGACAGACAATGAGCAGTTCTTC. As protein: CASSQMRQTDNEQFF.

The V call is TRBV27, the J call TRBJ2-2; 9 bases line up with TRBD1. J lost 5 bases, V lost 4 bases, and 2 bases had no gene match. Germline CDR1 and CDR2: MNHEY and SMNVEV (reference sequence). This CDR3 has 14 residues. The CDR3 protein is CASSWGQGTGELFF. Written as DNA, the CDR3 is TGTGCCAGCAGTTGGGGACAGGGTACCGGGGAGCTGTTTTTT.

This chain uses TRBV5-1 with TRBJ1-1, with D uncertain. Germline CDR1 and CDR2: SGHRS and YFSETQ. V was clipped by 3 bases and J by 1 base, with 13 bases between them. The CDR3 has 15 residues. CDR3 coding DNA: TGCGCCAGCAGCTCCGCGAGATTATCGAACACTGAAGCTTTCTTT. As protein: CASSSARLSNTEAFF. The full variable domain, with the rest looked up from reference TRBV5-1 and TRBJ1-1, is KAGVTQTPRYLIKTRGQQVTLSCSPISGHRSVSWYQQTPGQGLQFLFEYFSETQRNKGNFPGRFSGRQFSNSRSEMNVSTLELGDSALYLCASSSARLSNTEAFFGQGTRLTVV.

The chain has TRBV28 and TRBJ1-5; TRBD1 might be the D (6 bases). Germline CDR1 reads MDHEN; CDR2 reads SYDVKM. The CDR3 is made up of 13 amino acids. V shed 7 bases and J shed 4 bases, with 11 bases lying between them. DNA for the CDR3: TGTGCCAGCAACAGGGTACCTAATCAGCCCCAGCATTTT. Encoded protein: CASNRVPNQPQHF.

The chain carries TRBV14 and TRBJ1-1; tentatively, D is TRBD1 (6 bases). The germline V gene encodes CDR1 SGHDN and CDR2 FVKESK. V was trimmed by 4 bases and J by 8 bases, leaving 14 bases between them. CDR3 length: 13 residues. The CDR3 is CASSRNRVGEAFF. Here the CDR3 DNA reads TGTGCCAGCAGCCGGAACAGGGTTGGCGAAGCTTTCTTT.

The chain uses TRBV5-8 and TRBJ2-2, with 9 positions matching TRBD2. From germline, CDR1 is SGHTS and CDR2 YDEGEE. The CDR3 spans 15 residues. After removal of 4 bases from V and 5 bases from J, the junction contained 6 bases not matched to a gene. CDR3 region: CASSRSGGETGELFF. As DNA, the CDR3 is TGTGCCAGCAGCCGTAGCGGGGGCGAGACCGGGGAGCTGTTTTTT.

The rearrangement links TRBV4-2 to TRBJ1-2; the match to TRBD1 covers 7 bases. Per germline, CDR1 LGHNA and CDR2 YNFKEQ. This CDR3 comprises 15 residues. Germline trimming cut 0 bases from V and 4 bases from J; bases unmatched to any gene: 5. The CDR3 loop reads CASSQDFGTAYGYTF. In DNA, the CDR3 is TGTGCCAGCAGCCAAGATTTCGGGACAGCCTATGGCTACACCTTC.

The rearrangement joins TRBV11-3 to TRBJ2-5; 8 bases align to TRBD2. The CDR3 runs 16 residues. Germline lookup yields CDR1 SGHNT and CDR2 YENEEA. The V and J ends lost 4 bases and 1 base, in that order; junction bases with no gene match: 8. CDR3 DNA sequence: TGTGCCAGCAGCTCATACGGGGGGGGCCGCCAAGAGACCCAGTACTTC. This codes for CASSSYGGGRQETQYF.

V gene TRBV6-1 combines with J gene TRBJ1-6, with D perhaps TRBD1 (6 bases). Germline-derived CDR1 and CDR2 are MNHNS and SASEGT. V was shortened by 2 bases and J by 5 bases, with 10 bases between the two germline ends. The CDR3 contains 15 residues. CDR3 bases: TGTGCCAGCAGTGAAAAGGGGGTGGATAATTCACCCCTCCACTTT. Translating gives CASSEKGVDNSPLHF.

The chain couples TRBV15 to TRBJ2-1; 11 positions agree with TRBD2. With 5 bases clipped from V and 7 bases from J, the junction kept 7 bases outside the gene matches. This CDR3 region has 15 residues. Germline V gene lookup returns CDR1 LNHNV and CDR2 YYDKDF (reference sequence). The CDR3 DNA follows: TGTGCCACCAGCCATGGGACTAGCGGTGGGAATGAGCAGTTCTTC. This translates into CATSHGTSGGNEQFF.

V gene TRBV14 combines with J gene TRBJ1-1; no clear D gene. Germline V gene lookup returns CDR1 SGHDN and CDR2 FVKESK. V gave up 4 bases and J gave up 1 base, with 10 bases separating them. This CDR3 comprises 14 residues. The CDR3 loop is CASSPISRNTEAFF. CDR3 coding DNA: TGTGCCAGCAGCCCCATCTCCAGGAACACTGAAGCTTTCTTT.

DNA for the CDR3: TGTGCCAGCAGCCGGGACAGGGTGGCCCAAGAGACCCAGTACTTC. This encodes CASSRDRVAQETQYF. The chain is built from TRBV5-4 and TRBJ2-5; 9 bases are shared with TRBD1. Trimming removed 4 bases from V and 1 base from J; junction bases left unmatched: 5. Germline lookup yields CDR1 SGHNT and CDR2 YYREEE (reference sequence). This CDR3 has 15 residues.

V is TRBV6-4 and J is TRBJ1-5; D is uncertain. The CDR3 covers 15 residues. Trimming took 3 bases from V and 2 from J, leaving 11 bases between them. Germline lookup yields CDR1 MRHNA and CDR2 SNTAGT. This CDR3 reads CASSDSGIRNQPQHF. In nucleotides, the CDR3 is TGTGCCAGCAGTGATTCGGGAATCCGCAATCAGCCCCAGCATTTT.

V and J are TRBV9 and TRBJ2-2; unclear D gene. The CDR3 is 13 residues long. V lost 0 bases, J lost 6 bases, and 6 bases lay in between. Looked up from germline, CDR1 is SGDLS and CDR2 is YYNGEE. The CDR3 DNA follows: TGTGCCAGCAGCGTAGCTAGTCCCGGGGAGCTGTTTTTT. Translation: CASSVASPGELFF.

This chain links TRBV18 with TRBJ2-1; 8 bases align to TRBD1. V trimming: 2 bases; J trimming: 3 bases; junction bases outside the gene matches: 6. The CDR3 contains 16 residues. The germline CDR1 and CDR2 sequences are KGHSH and LQKENI. This chain's CDR3 is CASSPSSGGYYNEQFF. In DNA form, the CDR3 reads TGTGCCAGCTCACCAAGTTCAGGGGGCTACTACAATGAGCAGTTCTTC.

V gene TRBV2 combines with J gene TRBJ1-5; perhaps TRBD1 as D (5 bases). Germline CDR1 reads SNHLY; CDR2 reads FYNNEI. The CDR3 has 14 residues. Trimming shortened V by 1 base and J by 9 bases, and 13 bases separated the two germline ends. The CDR3 reads CASSEGGGLLPQHF. The DNA of the CDR3 is TGTGCCAGCAGTGAAGGGGGGGGATTATTGCCCCAGCATTTT.

This clone was recorded once. The sample carries other DNA sequences with the same CDR3. The chain couples TRBV7-9 to TRBJ1-1, with D possibly matching TRBD1 (5 bases). CDR1 and CDR2 (germline): SEHNR, FQNEAQ (reference sequence). The CDR3 consists of 14 residues. V lost 4 bases and J lost 2, with 11 bases in between. Here the CDR3 reads CASSSQGGNTEAFF. Written as DNA, the CDR3 is TGTGCCAGCAGCTCCCAGGGAGGAAACACTGAAGCTTTCTTT.